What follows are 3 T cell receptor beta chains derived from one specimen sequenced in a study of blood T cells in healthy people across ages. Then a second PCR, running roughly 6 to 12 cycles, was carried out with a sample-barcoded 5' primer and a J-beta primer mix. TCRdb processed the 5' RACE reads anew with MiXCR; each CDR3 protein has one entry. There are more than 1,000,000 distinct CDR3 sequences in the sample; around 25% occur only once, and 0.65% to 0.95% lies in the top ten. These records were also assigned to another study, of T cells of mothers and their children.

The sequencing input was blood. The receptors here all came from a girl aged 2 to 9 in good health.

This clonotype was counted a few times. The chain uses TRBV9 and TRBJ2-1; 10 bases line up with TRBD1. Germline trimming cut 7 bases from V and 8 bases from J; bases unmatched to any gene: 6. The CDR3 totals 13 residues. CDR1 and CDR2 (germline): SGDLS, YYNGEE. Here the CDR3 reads CASGGTGAYEQFF. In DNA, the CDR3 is TGTGCCAGCGGGGGGACAGGGGCGTATGAGCAGTTCTTC.

In nucleotides, the CDR3 is TGTGCCAGCAGCACCGGGGCTCAAAATGAGCAGTTCTTC. It encodes CASSTGAQNEQFF. This chain joins TRBV11-2 and TRBJ2-5, with D perhaps assigned TRBD1 or TRBD2 (5 bases each). The J call may be faulty, since TRBJ2-1 better matches the DNA end. Germline CDR1 is SGHAT and CDR2 is FQNNGV. The CDR3 consists of 13 residues.

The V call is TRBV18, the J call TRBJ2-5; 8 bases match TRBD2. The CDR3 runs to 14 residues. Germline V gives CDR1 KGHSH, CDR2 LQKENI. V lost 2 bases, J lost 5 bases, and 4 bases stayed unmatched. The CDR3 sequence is CASSPGTRRETQYF. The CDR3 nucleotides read TGTGCCAGCTCACCAGGGACTAGGAGGGAGACCCAGTACTTC. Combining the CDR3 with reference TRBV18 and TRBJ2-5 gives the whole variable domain NAGVMQNPRHLVRRRGQEARLRCSPMKGHSHVYWYRQLPEEGLKFMVYLQKENIIDESGMPKERFSAEFPKEGPSILRIQQVVRGDSAAYFCASSPGTRRETQYFGPGTRLLVL.